This TCR beta chain comes out of a study of PD-L1 blockade in urothelial cancer. Across the study: Intravenous atezolizumab, 1,200 mg every 3 weeks, was begun by patients in the mid-2010s. T cells were recovered from blood samples at a median of roughly 150,000. General study points: Lower pretreatment blood TCR clonality, under the median, predicted better survival, researchers reported.

Comment on this clone: Its antigen is as yet unknown.

The CDR3 length is 11 residues. Germline-derived CDR1 and CDR2 are MDHEN and SYDVKM. The V end was cut by 4 bases, the J end by 11 bases, with 12 bases between. Each individual provided 1 to 8 samples (taken pretreatment and on-treatment). Some clones are missing from TCRdb's copy, which holds only in-frame ones; the method was immunoSEQ multiplex PCR. The data contain 30,000 to 40,000 clones, about four fifths of them singletons. The chain carries TRBV28 and TRBJ2-7, with D possibly being TRBD1 (6 bases). The origin of this receptor is a man aged 60-69 years with urothelial cancer. The sequences come from PBMCs, collected around atezolizumab (anti-PD-L1) treatment. This chain's CDR3 is CASSSRTVEYF. Here the CDR3 DNA reads TGTGCCAGCAGTTCCCGGACAGTGGAGTACTTC.